Listed here are 12 T cell receptor beta chains from one sample, sequenced in a study of blood T cells in healthy people across ages. Sample-barcoded 5' priming and a J-beta primer mix drove a second PCR of about 6 to 12 cycles. TCRdb independently ran MiXCR on the 5' RACE reads; one entry per CDR3 protein. The sample consists of fewer than 2 million distinct CDR3 sequences, more than 35% of them appearing once. Sequenced input: blood. Every receptor here comes from a human donor in good health.

This clonotype has more than one count but fewer than ten. The chain combines TRBV6-1 with TRBJ2-1; D gene uncertain. Germline V CDR1 and CDR2: MNHNS, SASEGT. The V gene lost 1 base and the J gene lost 7 bases, with 8 bases spanning the gap. The CDR3 has 13 residues. Here the CDR3 reads CASSEGPPNEQFF. CDR3 coding DNA: TGTGCCAGCAGTGAAGGGCCTCCTAATGAGCAGTTCTTC.

The chain carries TRBV27 and TRBJ1-1; a weak D match, TRBD1 (5 bases). Deletions cut 3 bases from V and 4 bases from J, with 12 bases between. There are 14 residues in the CDR3. CDR1 is MNHEY, CDR2 SMNVEV, per germline (reference sequence). The CDR3 loop is CASSLDKGGTEAFF. The CDR3 DNA reads as TGTGCCAGCAGTTTGGACAAGGGTGGCACTGAAGCTTTCTTT.

The V call is TRBV10-2, the J call TRBJ1-1, with TRBD1 matching over 7 bases. The CDR3 is 14 amino acids. Germline values: CDR1 WSHSY, CDR2 SAAADI. The CDR3 nucleotides are TGCGCGACAGGGCCGAAAATATTAAGGACTGAAGCTTTCTTT. Amino acid sequence: CATGPKILRTEAFF.

Details on this clonotype: A single base separates this from a much larger clone, so it may be a read error. V usage is TRBV6-1 and J usage is TRBJ2-7; D unclear. The V gene's germline CDR1 is MNHNS and CDR2 SASEGT. The CDR3 runs 13 residues. Trimming removed 7 bases from V and 2 bases from J, with 12 bases in between. DNA of the CDR3: TGTGCCAGCAACCGGCACCGAGCCTACGAGCAGTACTTC. It yields the protein CASNRHRAYEQYF.

This clonotype was seen more than once but under ten times. The chain links TRBV3-1 to TRBJ2-7; TRBD2 matches 8 bases. The V and J ends lost 1 base and 3 bases, in that order; junction bases with no gene match: 8. CDR3 length equals 16 residues. Germline V CDR1 and CDR2: LGHDT, YNNKEL (reference sequence). This CDR3 is CASSQGLAGSLYEQYF. The CDR3, as DNA: TGTGCCAGCAGCCAAGGATTAGCGGGGAGTCTCTACGAGCAGTACTTC.

About this clonotype itself: Being one base from a much bigger clone, this may be a read error. This chain links TRBV5-5 with TRBJ1-2; D not certain. Germline V CDR1 and CDR2: SGHKS, YYEKEE (reference sequence). This CDR3 contains 14 residues. Written as DNA, the CDR3 is TGTGCCGGCAGCCAAGAGGCCCGGATGAGCGGCTACACCTTC. Amino acid sequence: CAGSQEARMSGYTF.

The chain employs TRBV20-1 and TRBJ1-6; the D is unclear. This CDR3 has 13 residues. Germline CDR1 reads DFQATT; CDR2 reads SNEGSKA (reference sequence). Trimming took off 3 bases at V and 8 bases at J, with 11 bases between the two ends. The CDR3 coding sequence is TGCAGTGCTAGTCGTAGGGAGGATTCACCCCTCCACTTT. This translates into CSASRREDSPLHF.

This rearrangement joins TRBV5-1 to TRBJ1-3, with D perhaps TRBD1 (5 bases). The CDR3 contains 14 residues. Germline V gene sequence: CDR1 SGHRS, CDR2 YFSETQ. V was trimmed by 2 bases and J by 3 bases, leaving 9 bases between them. The DNA of the CDR3 is TGCGCCAGCAGCTTAGAGGGGCTTGGAAACACCATATATTTT. Translating it yields CASSLEGLGNTIYF.

J is TRBJ1-1 and V is TRBV6-1; 9 positions match TRBD1. V trimming: 6 bases; J trimming: 6 bases; junction bases outside the gene matches: 8. The germline V gene has CDR1 MNHNS and CDR2 SASEGT. This CDR3 has 14 residues. CDR3 DNA sequence: TGTGCCAGCAGCGTCAACACAGGGGGCCCTGAAGCTTTCTTT. Translating it yields CASSVNTGGPEAFF.

In this sample, this clonotype turned up a few times. The CDR3 region is CASSQAEGAELFF. The CDR3 nucleotides read TGCGCCAGCAGCCAAGCTGAGGGGGCTGAACTGTTTTTT. The chain joins TRBV4-1 to TRBJ1-4; TRBD1 agrees at 7 bases. The CDR3 contains 13 residues. After removal of 1 base from V and 12 bases from J, the junction contained 5 bases not matched to a gene. The germline gives CDR1 MGHRA, CDR2 YSYEKL.

The chain recombines TRBV12-3 or TRBV12-4 with TRBJ1-2, with 7 bases identical to TRBD1. V was clipped by 3 bases and J by 5 bases; unmatched bases: 9. This CDR3 contains 15 residues. The CDR3 reads CASSLDHRGHYGYTF. CDR3 coding DNA: TGTGCCAGCAGTTTGGACCACAGGGGACATTATGGCTACACCTTC.

This clonotype appeared a few times. V gene TRBV18 combines with J gene TRBJ2-7, with 9 bases aligning to TRBD1. The V gene's germline CDR1 is KGHSH and CDR2 LQKENI. J was trimmed by 2 bases and V by 5 bases; bases with no gene match: 19. The CDR3 consists of 19 residues. The CDR3 bases are TGTGCCAGCTCAACGCCGGACAGGGGTTCCAGTATTTACGCCTACGAGCAGTACTTC. This codes for CASSTPDRGSSIYAYEQYF.